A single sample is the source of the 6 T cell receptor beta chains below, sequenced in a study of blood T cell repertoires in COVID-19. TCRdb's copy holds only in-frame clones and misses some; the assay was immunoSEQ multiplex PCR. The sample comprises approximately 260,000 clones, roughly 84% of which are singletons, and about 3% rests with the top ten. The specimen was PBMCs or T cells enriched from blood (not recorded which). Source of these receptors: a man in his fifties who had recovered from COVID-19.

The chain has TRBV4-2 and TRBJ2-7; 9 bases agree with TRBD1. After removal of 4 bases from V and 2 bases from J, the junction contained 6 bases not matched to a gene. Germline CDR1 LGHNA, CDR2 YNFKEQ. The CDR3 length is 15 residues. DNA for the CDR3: TGTGCCAGCAGCCCCCAGACAGGGGGGGCCTACGAGCAGTACTTC. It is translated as CASSPQTGGAYEQYF.

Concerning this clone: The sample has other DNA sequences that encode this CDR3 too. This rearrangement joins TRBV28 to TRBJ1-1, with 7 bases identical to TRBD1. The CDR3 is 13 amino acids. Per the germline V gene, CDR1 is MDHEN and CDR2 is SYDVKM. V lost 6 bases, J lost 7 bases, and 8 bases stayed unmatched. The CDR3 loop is CASSLGGLLEAFF. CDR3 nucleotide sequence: TGTGCCAGCAGCCTAGGGGGCCTCCTTGAAGCTTTCTTT.

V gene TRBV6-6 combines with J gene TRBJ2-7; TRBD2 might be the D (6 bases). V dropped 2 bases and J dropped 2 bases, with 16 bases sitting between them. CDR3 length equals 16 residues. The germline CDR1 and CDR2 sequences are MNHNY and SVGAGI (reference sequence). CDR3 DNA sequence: TGTGCCAGCAGTTACGTTATTTCGGGGGTCCCCTACGAGCAGTACTTC. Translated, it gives CASSYVISGVPYEQYF.

The CDR3 bases are TGTGCCAGCAGTTTAGTTGGGGACAGTGATTCACCCCTCCACTTT. Protein: CASSLVGDSDSPLHF. The J gene is TRBJ1-6, the V gene TRBV27, with 7 bases matching TRBD1. The germline gives CDR1 MNHEY, CDR2 SMNVEV (reference sequence). V was pared by 2 bases and J by 8 bases, with 6 bases of the junction left unmatched. The CDR3 sequence is 15 residues long.

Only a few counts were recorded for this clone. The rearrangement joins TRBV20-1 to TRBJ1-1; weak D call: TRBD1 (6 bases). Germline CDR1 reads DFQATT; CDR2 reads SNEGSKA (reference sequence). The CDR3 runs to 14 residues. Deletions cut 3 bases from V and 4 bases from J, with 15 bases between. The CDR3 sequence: CSASFGGGSTEAFF. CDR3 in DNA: TGCAGTGCTAGTTTTGGGGGCGGGAGCACTGAAGCTTTCTTT.

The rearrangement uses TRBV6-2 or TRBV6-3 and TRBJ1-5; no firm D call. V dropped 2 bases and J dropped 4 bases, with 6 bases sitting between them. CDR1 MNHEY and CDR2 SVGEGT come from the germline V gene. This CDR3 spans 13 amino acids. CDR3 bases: TGTGCCAGCAGTTACAGCAGGAATCAGCCCCAGCATTTT. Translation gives CASSYSRNQPQHF.